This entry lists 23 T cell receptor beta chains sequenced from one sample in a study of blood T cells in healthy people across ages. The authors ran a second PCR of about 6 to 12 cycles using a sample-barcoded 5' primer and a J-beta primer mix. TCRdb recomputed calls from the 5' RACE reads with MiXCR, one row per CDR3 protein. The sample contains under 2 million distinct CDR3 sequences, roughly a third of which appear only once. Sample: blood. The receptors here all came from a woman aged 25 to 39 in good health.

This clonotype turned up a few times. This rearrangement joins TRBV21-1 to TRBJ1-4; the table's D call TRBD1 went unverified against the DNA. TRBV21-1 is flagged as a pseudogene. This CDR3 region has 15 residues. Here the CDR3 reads CASSKVAVKGEKLFF. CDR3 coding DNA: TGTGCCAGCAGCAAAGTTGCGGTCAAGGGGGAAAAACTGTTTTTT.

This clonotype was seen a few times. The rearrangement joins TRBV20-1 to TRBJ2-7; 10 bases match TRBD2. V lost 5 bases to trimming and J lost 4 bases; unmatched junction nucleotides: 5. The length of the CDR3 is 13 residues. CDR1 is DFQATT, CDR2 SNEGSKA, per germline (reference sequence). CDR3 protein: CSAERGGLYEQYF. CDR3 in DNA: TGCAGTGCTGAGCGGGGGGGCTTATACGAGCAGTACTTC.

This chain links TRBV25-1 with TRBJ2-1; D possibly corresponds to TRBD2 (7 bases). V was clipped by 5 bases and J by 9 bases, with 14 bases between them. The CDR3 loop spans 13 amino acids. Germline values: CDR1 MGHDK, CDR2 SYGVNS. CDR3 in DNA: TGTGCCAGCAGTTTAACAGGGAGGGGTGAGCAGTTCTTC. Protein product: CASSLTGRGEQFF. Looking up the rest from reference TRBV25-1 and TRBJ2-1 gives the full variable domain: EADIYQTPRYLVIGTGKKITLECSQTMGHDKMYWYQQDPGMELHLIHYSYGVNSTEKGDLSSESTVSRIRTEHFPLTLESARPSHTSQYLCASSLTGRGEQFFGPGTRLTVL.

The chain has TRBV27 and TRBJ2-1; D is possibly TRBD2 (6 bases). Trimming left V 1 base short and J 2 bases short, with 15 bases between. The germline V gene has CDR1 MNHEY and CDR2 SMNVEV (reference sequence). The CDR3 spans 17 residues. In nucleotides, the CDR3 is TGTGCCAGCAGTTTATTGGGCGGGGCCCACCCCTACAATGAGCAGTTCTTC. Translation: CASSLLGGAHPYNEQFF.

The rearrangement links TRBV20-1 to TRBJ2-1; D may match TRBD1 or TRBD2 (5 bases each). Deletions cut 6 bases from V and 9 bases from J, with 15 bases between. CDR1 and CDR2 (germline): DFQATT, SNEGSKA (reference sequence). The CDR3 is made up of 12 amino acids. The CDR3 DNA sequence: TGCAGTGCCCCGGGACCGGGCGGTGAGCAGTTCTTC. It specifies CSAPGPGGEQFF.

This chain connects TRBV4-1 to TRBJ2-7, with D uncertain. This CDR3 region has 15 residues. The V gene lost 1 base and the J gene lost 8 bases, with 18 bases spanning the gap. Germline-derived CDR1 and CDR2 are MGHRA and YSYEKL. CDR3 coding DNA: TGCGCCAGCAGCCAAGGGACCTATAGGGCCCTTAAGCAGTACTTC. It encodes CASSQGTYRALKQYF.

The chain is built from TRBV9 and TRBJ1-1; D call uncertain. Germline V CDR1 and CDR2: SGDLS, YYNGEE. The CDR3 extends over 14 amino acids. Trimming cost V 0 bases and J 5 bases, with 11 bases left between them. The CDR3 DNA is TGTGCCAGCAGCGTAGTCGGTGAACAGACTGAAGCTTTCTTT. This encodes CASSVVGEQTEAFF.

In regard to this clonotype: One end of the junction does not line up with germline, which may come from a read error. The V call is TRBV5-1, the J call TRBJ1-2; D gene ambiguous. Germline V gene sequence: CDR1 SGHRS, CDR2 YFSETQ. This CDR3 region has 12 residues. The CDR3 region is CAGSLESYGYTF. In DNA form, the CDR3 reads TGCGCCGGCAGCTTAGAGTCATATGGCTACACCTTC.

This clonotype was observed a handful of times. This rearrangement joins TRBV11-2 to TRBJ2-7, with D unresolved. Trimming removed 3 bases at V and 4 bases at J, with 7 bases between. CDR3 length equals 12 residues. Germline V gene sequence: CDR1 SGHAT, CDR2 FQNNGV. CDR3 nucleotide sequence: TGTGCCAGCAGCTTCAATGGGTACGAGCAGTACTTC. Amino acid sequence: CASSFNGYEQYF.

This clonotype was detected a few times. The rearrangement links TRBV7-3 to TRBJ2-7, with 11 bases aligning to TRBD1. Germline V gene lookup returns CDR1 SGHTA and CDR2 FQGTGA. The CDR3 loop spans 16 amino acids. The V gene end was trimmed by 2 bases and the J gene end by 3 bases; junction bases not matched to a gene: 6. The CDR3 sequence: CASSLSGTGGFYEQYF. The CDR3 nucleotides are TGTGCCAGCAGCTTATCAGGGACAGGGGGATTCTACGAGCAGTACTTC.

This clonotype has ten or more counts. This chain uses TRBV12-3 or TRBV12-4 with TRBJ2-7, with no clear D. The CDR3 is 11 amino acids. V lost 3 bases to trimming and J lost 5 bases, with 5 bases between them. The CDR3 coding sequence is TGTGCCAGCAGTTTTTTGGACGAGCAGTACTTC. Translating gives CASSFLDEQYF.

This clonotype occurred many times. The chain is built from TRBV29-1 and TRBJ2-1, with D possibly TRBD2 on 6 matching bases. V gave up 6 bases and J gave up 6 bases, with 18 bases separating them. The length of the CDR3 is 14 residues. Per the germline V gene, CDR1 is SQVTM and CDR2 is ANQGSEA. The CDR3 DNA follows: TGCAGCGTCTCGAGACTAGTCGTAGGCAATGAGCAGTTCTTC. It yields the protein CSVSRLVVGNEQFF.

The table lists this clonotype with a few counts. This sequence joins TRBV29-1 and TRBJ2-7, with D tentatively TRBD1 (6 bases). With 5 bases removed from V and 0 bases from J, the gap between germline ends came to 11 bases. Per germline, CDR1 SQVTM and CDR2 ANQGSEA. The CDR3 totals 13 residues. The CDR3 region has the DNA TGCAGCGTTAAGGACAGCCCCTCCTACGAGCAGTACTTC. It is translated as CSVKDSPSYEQYF.

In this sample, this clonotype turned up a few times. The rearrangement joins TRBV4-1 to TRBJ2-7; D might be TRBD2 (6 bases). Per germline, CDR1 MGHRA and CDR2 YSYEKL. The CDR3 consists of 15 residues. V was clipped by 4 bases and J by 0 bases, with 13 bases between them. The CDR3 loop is CASSPRVGSSYEQYF. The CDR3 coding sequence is TGCGCCAGCAGCCCAAGGGTCGGGAGCTCCTACGAGCAGTACTTC.

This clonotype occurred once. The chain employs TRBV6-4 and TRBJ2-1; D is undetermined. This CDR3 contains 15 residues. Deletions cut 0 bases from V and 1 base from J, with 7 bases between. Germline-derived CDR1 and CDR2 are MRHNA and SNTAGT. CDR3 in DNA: TGTGCCAGCAGTGACTCTCTCAGGTCCTACAATGAGCAGTTCTTC. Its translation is CASSDSLRSYNEQFF.

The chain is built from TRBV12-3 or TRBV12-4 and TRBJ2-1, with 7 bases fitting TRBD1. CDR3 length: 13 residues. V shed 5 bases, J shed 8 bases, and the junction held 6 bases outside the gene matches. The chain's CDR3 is CASSLGTEHEQFF. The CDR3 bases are TGTGCCAGCAGTCTAGGGACAGAGCATGAGCAGTTCTTC.

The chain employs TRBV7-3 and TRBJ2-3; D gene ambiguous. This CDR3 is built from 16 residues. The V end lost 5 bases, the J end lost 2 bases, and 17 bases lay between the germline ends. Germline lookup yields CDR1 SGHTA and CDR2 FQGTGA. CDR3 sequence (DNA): TGTGCCAGCAGCGCCCTGGGATTTATCACCACAGATACGCAGTATTTT. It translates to CASSALGFITTDTQYF.

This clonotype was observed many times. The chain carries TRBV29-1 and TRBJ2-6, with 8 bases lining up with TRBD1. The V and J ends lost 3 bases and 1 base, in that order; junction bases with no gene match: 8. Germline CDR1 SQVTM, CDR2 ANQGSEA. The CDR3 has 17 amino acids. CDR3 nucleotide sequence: TGCAGCGTTGAGTACCACAGGGGGGTTTCTGGGGCCAACGTCCTGACTTTC. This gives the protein CSVEYHRGVSGANVLTF.

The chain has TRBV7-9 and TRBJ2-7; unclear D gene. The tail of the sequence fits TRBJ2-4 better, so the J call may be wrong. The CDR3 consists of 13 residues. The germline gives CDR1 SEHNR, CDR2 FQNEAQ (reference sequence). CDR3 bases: TGTGCCACCGCGGCCCAAACGAAGAGCATTCAGTACTTC. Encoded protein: CATAAQTKSIQYF.

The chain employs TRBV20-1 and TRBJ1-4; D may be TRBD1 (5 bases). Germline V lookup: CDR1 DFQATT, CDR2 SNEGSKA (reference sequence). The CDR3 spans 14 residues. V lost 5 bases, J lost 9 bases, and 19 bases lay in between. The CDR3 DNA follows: TGCAGTGCTGGGGTTAGGGGCCAGGTGCAAAAACTGTTTTTT. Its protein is CSAGVRGQVQKLFF.

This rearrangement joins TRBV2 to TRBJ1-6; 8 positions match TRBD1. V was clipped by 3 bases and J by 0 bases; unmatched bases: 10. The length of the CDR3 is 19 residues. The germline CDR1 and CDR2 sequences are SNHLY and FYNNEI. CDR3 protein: CASSDRTGKGSSYNSPLHF. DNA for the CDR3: TGTGCCAGCAGTGACCGGACAGGGAAAGGGAGCTCCTATAATTCACCCCTCCACTTT.

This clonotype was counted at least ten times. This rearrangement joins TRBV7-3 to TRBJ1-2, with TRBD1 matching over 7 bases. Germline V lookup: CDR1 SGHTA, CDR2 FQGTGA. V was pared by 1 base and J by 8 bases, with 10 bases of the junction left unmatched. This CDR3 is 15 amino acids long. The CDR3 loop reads CASSLNREGAGGYTF. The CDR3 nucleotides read TGTGCCAGCAGCTTAAACCGGGAGGGGGCTGGCGGCTACACCTTC.

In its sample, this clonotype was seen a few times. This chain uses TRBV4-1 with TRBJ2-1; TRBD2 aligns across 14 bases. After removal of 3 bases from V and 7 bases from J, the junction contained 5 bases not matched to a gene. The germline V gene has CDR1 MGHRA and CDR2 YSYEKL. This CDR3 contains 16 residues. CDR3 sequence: CASSHTGTSGRNEQFF. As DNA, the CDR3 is TGCGCCAGCAGCCACACCGGGACTAGCGGGAGAAATGAGCAGTTCTTC.